Listed here are 3 T cell receptor beta chains from one sample, sequenced in a study of T cell responses to AZD1222 COVID-19 vaccine. Only in-frame clones appear in the TCRdb table, and some are missing; sequencing was by immunoSEQ multiplex PCR. The table lists about 69,000 clones, approximately 87% of them singletons, with nearly 25% in the top ten. The specimen was peripheral blood, collected 28 days after the second AZD1222 dose. These receptors originate from an adult who received the AZD1222 COVID-19 vaccine.

The V and J genes are TRBV5-1 and TRBJ2-7; 7 bases fit TRBD1. Looked up from germline, CDR1 is SGHRS and CDR2 is YFSETQ. CDR3 length equals 13 residues. The V and J ends lost 3 bases and 2 bases, in that order; junction bases with no gene match: 2. In DNA, the CDR3 is TGCGCCAGCAGCTCGGGACAGACCTACGAGCAGTACTTC. Translating it yields CASSSGQTYEQYF. The full variable domain, in which reference TRBV5-1 and TRBJ2-7 provide the parts outside the CDR3, is KAGVTQTPRYLIKTRGQQVTLSCSPISGHRSVSWYQQTPGQGLQFLFEYFSETQRNKGNFPGRFSGRQFSNSRSEMNVSTLELGDSALYLCASSSGQTYEQYFGPGTRLTVT.

The chain joins TRBV7-9 to TRBJ2-7, with D perhaps assigned TRBD1 or TRBD2 (5 bases each). CDR3 size: 12 residues. Germline V lookup: CDR1 SEHNR, CDR2 FQNEAQ (reference sequence). V was pared by 5 bases and J by 5 bases, with 10 bases between. CDR3 region: CASSGGYNEQYF. In DNA form, the CDR3 reads TGTGCCAGCAGCGGGGGATACAACGAGCAGTACTTC.

The gene calls are TRBV6-1 and TRBJ1-2; D gene unclear. This CDR3 has 14 residues. Trimming stripped 3 bases from V and 8 bases from J, with 16 bases between. Germline V gene lookup returns CDR1 MNHNS and CDR2 SASEGT. The CDR3 DNA reads as TGTGCCAGCAGTGAGACATCCCCCCGCCTCGGCTACACCTTC. It yields the protein CASSETSPRLGYTF.